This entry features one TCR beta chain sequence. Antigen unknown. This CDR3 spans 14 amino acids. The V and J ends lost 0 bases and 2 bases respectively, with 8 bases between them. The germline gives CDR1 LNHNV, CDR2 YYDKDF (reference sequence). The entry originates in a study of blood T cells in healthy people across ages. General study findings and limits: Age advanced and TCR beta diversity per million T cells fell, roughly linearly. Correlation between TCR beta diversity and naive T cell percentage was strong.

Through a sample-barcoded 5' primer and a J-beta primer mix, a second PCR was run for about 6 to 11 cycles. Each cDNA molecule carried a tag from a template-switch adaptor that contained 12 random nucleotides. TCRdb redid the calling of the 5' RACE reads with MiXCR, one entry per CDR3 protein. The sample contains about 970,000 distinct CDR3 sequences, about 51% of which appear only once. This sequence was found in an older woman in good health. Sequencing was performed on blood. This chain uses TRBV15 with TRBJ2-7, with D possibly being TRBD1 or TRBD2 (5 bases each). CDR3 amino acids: CATSRDLGAYEQYF. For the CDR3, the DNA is TGTGCCACCAGCAGAGATTTGGGGGCCTACGAGCAGTACTTC.